What follows is one T cell receptor (beta chain) and its context. This clonotype was seen a handful of times. Its antigen is unknown. No base quality values were provided; no much bigger clone lies one nucleotide off. Taken with the paper, the label for time point translates to: newly diagnosed GD, antithyroid drugs for less than 3 months. For both TCR sequencing and RNA sequencing, RNA was extracted from PBMCs in TRIzol. The diagnosis of Graves' disease followed American Thyroid Association guidelines. Patients were recruited from an endocrinology department in Xi'an, China. From each patient, approximately 10 milliliters of peripheral blood was collected into an EDTA anticoagulant tube. Ficoll Paque Plus density gradient separation was used to isolate PBMCs, and no additional T cell sorting was done. An Agilent 2100 Bioanalyzer and agarose gel were used to check RNA quality, and a NanoDrop 2000 was used to measure RNA concentration.

This sample stems from a study of regulatory T cells in long-lasting Graves disease (dated by TCRdb to 2020 to 2022). At the level of the whole study: Newly diagnosed Graves' disease patients had taken antithyroid drugs for less than 3 months. Patients with persistent Graves' disease were compared with patients with newly diagnosed Graves' disease using TCR sequencing and RNA sequencing of peripheral blood. The study was conducted in China and was registered as a clinical trial. A total of around 35 samples underwent TCR sequencing: some 13 from persistent and 20 from newly diagnosed Graves' disease patients.

The library was produced with multiplex PCR. The sequencer listed for this sample is Illumina HiSeq 4000. TCR beta libraries were built with iRepertoire HTBI primers and Arm-PCR amplification of CDR3 regions. PCR products were gel purified before sequencing. The authors' pipeline ran thus. Gene usage analysis of CDR3 amino acid clonotypes used the 60 to 80 TRBV and about 15 TRBJ segments found across samples. COPE and FqMerger were used to merge filtered high-quality paired reads into contigs. BLAST was used to align contigs to the IMGT TRBV, TRBD and TRBJ reference genes, and CDR3 was defined following IMGT. Clonotypes above 0.1% frequency were classified as highly expanded clones. Shannon entropy served as the measure of repertoire diversity, while the Gini coefficient captured V-J evenness. A clonotype found in more than one individual was treated as public. Using fastp at Q25 and MiXCR, TCRdb reprocessed the public reads and kept productive beta chains. Under each unique CDR3 protein, matching rows form one entry showing the most common genes and DNA. V and J calls and clone size were set by TCRdb, not the authors. Within this sample are 440,000 or so distinct CDR3 sequences, with about 15% of them counted one time only. The ten largest account for 16% of the sample.

Including the terminal cysteine and phenylalanine, the CDR3 comprises 17 residues. The read is trimmed to its CDR3 DNA, 51 bases read in frame from base 1. CDR1 and CDR2 (ENHRY, SYGVKD) derive from the germline V gene. Trimming takes 0 bases from V and 3 bases from J, and the germline ends sit 18 bases apart. Study-wide conclusions, independent of this receptor: TRBV28, TRBJ1-2 and TRBJ2-5 were preferentially used in persistent disease, while TRBV20-1 and TRBJ2-1 were favored in newly diagnosed disease. The authors acknowledged the small sample size as a limitation that may reduce accuracy. Persistent patients shared more public clonotypes among themselves (2,741) than newly diagnosed patients did (approximately 900). The study examined only peripheral blood because the primary lesion, thyroid tissue, could not be accessed. Sequencing and analysis were limited to the TCR beta chain. Compared with newly diagnosed patients, patients with persistent Graves' disease had lower TCR Shannon entropy and fewer highly expanded clones, which suggests clonal expansion.

This sample was also put to use in a study of T cells in Graves' hyperthyroidism and ophthalmopathy. As that second paper reports: Stable Graves' hyperthyroidism was defined as no progression to ophthalmopathy during 18 months of follow-up. Hyperthyroidism patients were newly diagnosed, with disease duration under 2 months, and aged 18 to 65 years. The study excluded patients with uncontrolled infections, other autoimmune diseases, pregnancy or lactation. Diagnoses were established on the basis of clinical symptoms, serum thyroxine and TRAb, thyroid ultrasound, and orbital computed tomography. A first-round RT-PCR of the TCR CDR3 used the HTBI primer set with the Qiagen OneStep RT-PCR kit. Most expanded thyroid clonotypes (frequency above 0.001) were also found in blood, which suggests that blood repertoires may mirror thyroid immune responses. A 13 V-J signature model separated ophthalmopathy from stable hyperthyroidism, with around 91% sensitivity and 81.08% specificity in cross-validation and 80%/75% in testing. During validation, the model predicted progression to ophthalmopathy a median of approximately 6 months ahead of onset, with almost 71% sensitivity and more than 72% specificity. A discovery cohort of around 98 patients, fewer than 50 with Graves' ophthalmopathy and approximately 55 with stable Graves' hyperthyroidism, was used to find distinguishing TCR V-J signatures. An independent validation cohort of 18 to 20 hyperthyroidism patients and approximately 16 patients who later progressed to ophthalmopathy tested prospective prediction of ophthalmopathy. The 95 to 100 discovery patients were randomly split 7:3 into training and test sets. Thyroid tissue and blood T-cell repertoires from about 6 Graves' hyperthyroidism patients were also compared in the study. After sampling, hyperthyroidism patients received methimazole starting at 30 mg daily, and ophthalmopathy patients received high-dose intravenous methylprednisolone. The libraries were constructed in a second round of multiplex PCR and then size-selected and purified. Paired-end sequencing of the libraries was performed with 100 bp reads on an Illumina HiSeq2000. SOAPnuke was used to process the raw data, with reads discarded if the reads contained adapters or uncalled bases, had a mean Phred below 15, or lacked an exact constant-primer or identifier match. COPE v1.2.5 was used to merge high-quality paired reads, and clonotypes were defined as unique nucleotide sequences. MiTCR v1.1 was used to align clonotypes to the IMGT TRBV, TRBD and TRBJ reference segments. The analysis included only V-J combinations with a frequency above 0.0001, which together covered 99% to 99.2% of the repertoires. A TCS score was defined as the ratio between F50 (clonal expansion) and ExV (chaos), using BLOSUM62-based TCRdist between CDR3 peptides within each V-J. Welch's t-statistics and random forest reduced 450 to 600 V-J features to around 14, which were used in a naive Bayes classifier (R e1071). Sample size was not statistically predetermined, and investigators were not blinded to group allocation. TCR Vbeta CDR3 sequencing of some 140 peripheral blood samples (roughly 41 ophthalmopathy, over 70 hyperthyroidism and around 17 progressor patients) is reported in the paper.

The TCR originated in a woman aged 25-40 years with Graves disease. Donor details come from another sample of the same person, matched by shared clones. Here the sequenced sample was peripheral blood mononuclear cells (PBMCs), taken at new diagnosis, from a patient treated with antithyroid drugs. The chain was built from TRBV10-3 and TRBJ2-7; the D gene identity is not certain. The nucleotide sequence is given as TGTGCCATCAGTGAGTCAACAGCCAACACACTTTTCTACGAGCAGTACTTC. This translates into CAISESTANTLFYEQYF.